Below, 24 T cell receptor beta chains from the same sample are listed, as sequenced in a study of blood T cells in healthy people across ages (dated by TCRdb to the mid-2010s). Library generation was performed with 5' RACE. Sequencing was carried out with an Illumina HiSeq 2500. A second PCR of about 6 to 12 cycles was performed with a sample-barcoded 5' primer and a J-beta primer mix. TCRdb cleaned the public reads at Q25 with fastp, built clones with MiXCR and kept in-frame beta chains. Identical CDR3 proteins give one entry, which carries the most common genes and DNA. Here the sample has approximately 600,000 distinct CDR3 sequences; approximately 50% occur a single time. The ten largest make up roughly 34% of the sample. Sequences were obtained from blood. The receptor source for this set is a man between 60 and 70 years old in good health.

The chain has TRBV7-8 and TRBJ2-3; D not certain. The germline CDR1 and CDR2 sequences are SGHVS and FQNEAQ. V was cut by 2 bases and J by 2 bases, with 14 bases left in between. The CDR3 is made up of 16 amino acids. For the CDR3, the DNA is TGTGCCAGCAGCTTACGGATGGGCCAGCACACAGATACGCAGTATTTT. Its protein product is CASSLRMGQHTDTQYF.

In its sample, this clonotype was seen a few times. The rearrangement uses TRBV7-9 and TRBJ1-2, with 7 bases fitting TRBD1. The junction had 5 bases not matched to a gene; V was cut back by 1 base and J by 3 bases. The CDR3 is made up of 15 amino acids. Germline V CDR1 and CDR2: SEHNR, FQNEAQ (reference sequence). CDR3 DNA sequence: TGTGCCAGCAGCTTAGGCCCCGGGACAGACTATGGCTACACCTTC. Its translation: CASSLGPGTDYGYTF.

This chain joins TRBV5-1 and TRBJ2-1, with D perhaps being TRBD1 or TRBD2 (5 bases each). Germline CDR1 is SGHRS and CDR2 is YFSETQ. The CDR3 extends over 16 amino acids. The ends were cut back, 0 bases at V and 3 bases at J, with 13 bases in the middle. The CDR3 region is CASSLALGTGYNEQFF. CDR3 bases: TGCGCCAGCAGCTTGGCCCTAGGGACGGGCTACAATGAGCAGTTCTTC.

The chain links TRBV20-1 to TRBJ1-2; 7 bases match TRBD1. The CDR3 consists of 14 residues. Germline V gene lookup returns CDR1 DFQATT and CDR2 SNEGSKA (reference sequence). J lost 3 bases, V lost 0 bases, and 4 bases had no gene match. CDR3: CSAREGGGDYGYTF. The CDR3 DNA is TGCAGTGCTAGAGAAGGAGGGGGCGACTATGGCTACACCTTC.

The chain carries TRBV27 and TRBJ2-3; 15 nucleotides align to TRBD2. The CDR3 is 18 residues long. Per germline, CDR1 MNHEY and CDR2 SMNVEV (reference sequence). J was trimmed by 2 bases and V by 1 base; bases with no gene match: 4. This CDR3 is CASSLYGTSGGNTDTQYF. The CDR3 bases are TGTGCCAGCAGTTTATATGGGACTAGCGGGGGGAACACAGATACGCAGTATTTT.

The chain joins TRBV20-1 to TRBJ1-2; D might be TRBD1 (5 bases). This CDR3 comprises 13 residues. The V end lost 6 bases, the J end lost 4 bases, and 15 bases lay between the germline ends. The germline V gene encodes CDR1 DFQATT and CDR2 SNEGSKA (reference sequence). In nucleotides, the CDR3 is TGCAGTGCCCCCCCGACAGCAAGCTATGGCTACACCTTC. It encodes CSAPPTASYGYTF.

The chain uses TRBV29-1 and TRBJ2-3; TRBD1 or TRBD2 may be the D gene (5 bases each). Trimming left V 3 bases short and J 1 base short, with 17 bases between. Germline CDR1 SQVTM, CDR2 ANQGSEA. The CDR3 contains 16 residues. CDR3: CSVEGVRLARTDTQYF. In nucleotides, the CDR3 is TGCAGCGTTGAGGGGGTAAGGCTAGCCCGCACAGATACGCAGTATTTT.

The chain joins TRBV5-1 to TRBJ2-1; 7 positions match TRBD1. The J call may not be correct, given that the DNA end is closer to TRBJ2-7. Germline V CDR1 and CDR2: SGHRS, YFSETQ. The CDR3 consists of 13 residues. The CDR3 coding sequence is TGCGCCAGCAGCCGGGCCGGGACAGATGAGCAGTACTTC. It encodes CASSRAGTDEQYF.

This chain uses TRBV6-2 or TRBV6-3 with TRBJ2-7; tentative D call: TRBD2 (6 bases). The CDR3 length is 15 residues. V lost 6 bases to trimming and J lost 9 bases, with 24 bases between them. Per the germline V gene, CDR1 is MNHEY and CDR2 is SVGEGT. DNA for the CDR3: TGTGCCAGCAGGGACTCCTCCTTAATCGCGGGGACGCAGTACTTC. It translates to CASRDSSLIAGTQYF.

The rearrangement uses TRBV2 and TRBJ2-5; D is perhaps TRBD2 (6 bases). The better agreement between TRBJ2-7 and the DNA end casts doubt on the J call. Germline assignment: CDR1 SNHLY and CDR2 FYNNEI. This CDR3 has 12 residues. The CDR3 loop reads CASMAGRSEQYF. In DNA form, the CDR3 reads TGTGCCAGCATGGCAGGGAGGAGCGAGCAGTACTTC.

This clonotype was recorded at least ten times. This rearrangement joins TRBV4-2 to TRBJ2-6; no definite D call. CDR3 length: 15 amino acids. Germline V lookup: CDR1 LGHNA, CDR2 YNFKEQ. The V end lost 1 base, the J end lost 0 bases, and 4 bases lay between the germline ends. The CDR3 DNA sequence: TGTGCCAGCAGCCAAGCGTTCTCTGGGGCCAACGTCCTGACTTTC. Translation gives CASSQAFSGANVLTF.

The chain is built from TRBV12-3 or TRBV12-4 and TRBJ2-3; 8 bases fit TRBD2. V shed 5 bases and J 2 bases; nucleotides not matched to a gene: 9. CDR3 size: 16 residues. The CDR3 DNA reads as TGTGCCAGCAGTGTAAGCCGCGGGGGGCCCACAGATACGCAGTATTTT. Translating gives CASSVSRGGPTDTQYF.

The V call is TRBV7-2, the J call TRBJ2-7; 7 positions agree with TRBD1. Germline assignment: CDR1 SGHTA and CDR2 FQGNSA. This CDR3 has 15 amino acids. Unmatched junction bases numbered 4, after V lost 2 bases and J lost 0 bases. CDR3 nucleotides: TGTGCCAGCAGCTTAAGGGGGCTGAGCTCCTACGAGCAGTACTTC. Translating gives CASSLRGLSSYEQYF.

CDR3 residues: CASSHTQPEAQYF. In DNA form, the CDR3 reads TGCGCCAGCAGCCATACCCAGCCCGAGGCCCAGTACTTC. The rearrangement uses TRBV4-1 and TRBJ2-4; no reliable D call. V shed 3 bases and J shed 13 bases, with 16 bases lying between them. Germline CDR1 reads MGHRA; CDR2 reads YSYEKL. The CDR3 covers 13 residues.

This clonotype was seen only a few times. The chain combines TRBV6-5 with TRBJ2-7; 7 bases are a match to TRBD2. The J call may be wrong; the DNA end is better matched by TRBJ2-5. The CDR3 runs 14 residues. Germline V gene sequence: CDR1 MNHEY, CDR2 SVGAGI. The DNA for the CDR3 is TGTGCCAGCAGTTCGGGGGGAGGATGGGGGACCCAGTACTTC. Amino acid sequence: CASSSGGGWGTQYF.

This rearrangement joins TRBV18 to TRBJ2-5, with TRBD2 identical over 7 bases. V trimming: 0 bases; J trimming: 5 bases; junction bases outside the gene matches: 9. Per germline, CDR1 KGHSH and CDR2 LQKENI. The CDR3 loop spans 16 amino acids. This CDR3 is CASSPPTTSRVETQYF. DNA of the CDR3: TGTGCCAGCTCACCACCGACGACTAGCCGTGTTGAGACCCAGTACTTC.

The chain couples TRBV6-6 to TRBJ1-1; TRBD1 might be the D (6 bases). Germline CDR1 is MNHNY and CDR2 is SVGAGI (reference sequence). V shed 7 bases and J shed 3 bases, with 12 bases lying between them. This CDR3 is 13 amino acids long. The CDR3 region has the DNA TGTGCCAGCACTAACACAGGGCACACTGAAGCTTTCTTT. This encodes CASTNTGHTEAFF.

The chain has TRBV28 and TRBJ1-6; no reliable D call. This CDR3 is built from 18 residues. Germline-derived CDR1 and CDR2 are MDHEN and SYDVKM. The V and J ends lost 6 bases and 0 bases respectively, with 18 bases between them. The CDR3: CASSPQALVSSYNSPLHF. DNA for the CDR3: TGTGCCAGCAGCCCTCAGGCCCTCGTAAGCTCCTATAATTCACCCCTCCACTTT. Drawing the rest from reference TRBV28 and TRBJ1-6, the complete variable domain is DVKVTQSSRYLVKRTGEKVFLECVQDMDHENMFWYRQDPGLGLRLIYFSYDVKMKEKGDIPEGYSVSREKKERFSLILESASTNQTSMYLCASSPQALVSSYNSPLHFGNGTRLTVT.

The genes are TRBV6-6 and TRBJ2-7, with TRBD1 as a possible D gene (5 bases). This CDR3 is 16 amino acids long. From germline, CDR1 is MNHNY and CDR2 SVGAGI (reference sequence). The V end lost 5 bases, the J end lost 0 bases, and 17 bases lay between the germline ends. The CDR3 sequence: CASSIPTAKSSYEQYF. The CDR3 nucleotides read TGTGCCAGCAGTATTCCGACAGCTAAAAGCTCCTACGAGCAGTACTTC.

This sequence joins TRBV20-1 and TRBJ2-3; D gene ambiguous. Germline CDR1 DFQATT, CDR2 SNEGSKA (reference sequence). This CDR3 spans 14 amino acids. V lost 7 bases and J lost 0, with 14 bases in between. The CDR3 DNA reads TGCAGTGGAACCCCGGGCACTAGCACAGATACGCAGTATTTT. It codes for CSGTPGTSTDTQYF.

In nucleotides, the CDR3 is TGCGCCAGCAGCTTTACGGAGGGCCACAATGAGCAGTTCTTC. It is translated as CASSFTEGHNEQFF. The chain links TRBV5-1 to TRBJ2-1, with a possible D match to TRBD2 (6 bases). V lost 2 bases, J lost 5 bases, and 11 bases lay in between. This CDR3 region has 14 residues. Per the germline V gene, CDR1 is SGHRS and CDR2 is YFSETQ.

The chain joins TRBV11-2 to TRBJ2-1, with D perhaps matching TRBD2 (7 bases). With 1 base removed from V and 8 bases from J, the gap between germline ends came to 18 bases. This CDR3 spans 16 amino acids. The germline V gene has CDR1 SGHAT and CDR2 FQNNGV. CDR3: CASSLVGARGIDEQFF. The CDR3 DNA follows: TGTGCCAGCAGCTTAGTGGGGGCGCGGGGGATCGATGAGCAGTTCTTC. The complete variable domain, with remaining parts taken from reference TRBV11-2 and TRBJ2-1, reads EAGVAQSPRYKIIEKRQSVAFWCNPISGHATLYWYQQILGQGPKLLIQFQNNGVVDDSQLPKDRFSAERLKGVDSTLKIQPAKLEDSAVYLCASSLVGARGIDEQFFGPGTRLTVL.

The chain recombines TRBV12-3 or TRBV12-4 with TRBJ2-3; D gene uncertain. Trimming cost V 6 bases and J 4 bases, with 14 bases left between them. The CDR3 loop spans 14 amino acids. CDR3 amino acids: CASSPGVLADTQYF. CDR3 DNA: TGTGCCAGCAGCCCCGGAGTCCTAGCAGATACGCAGTATTTT.

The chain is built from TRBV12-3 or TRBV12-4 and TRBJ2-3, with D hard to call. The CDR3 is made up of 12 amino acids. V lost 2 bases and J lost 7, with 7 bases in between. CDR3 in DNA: TGTGCCAGCAGTTTATCAGTTTATACGCAGTATTTT. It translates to CASSLSVYTQYF.